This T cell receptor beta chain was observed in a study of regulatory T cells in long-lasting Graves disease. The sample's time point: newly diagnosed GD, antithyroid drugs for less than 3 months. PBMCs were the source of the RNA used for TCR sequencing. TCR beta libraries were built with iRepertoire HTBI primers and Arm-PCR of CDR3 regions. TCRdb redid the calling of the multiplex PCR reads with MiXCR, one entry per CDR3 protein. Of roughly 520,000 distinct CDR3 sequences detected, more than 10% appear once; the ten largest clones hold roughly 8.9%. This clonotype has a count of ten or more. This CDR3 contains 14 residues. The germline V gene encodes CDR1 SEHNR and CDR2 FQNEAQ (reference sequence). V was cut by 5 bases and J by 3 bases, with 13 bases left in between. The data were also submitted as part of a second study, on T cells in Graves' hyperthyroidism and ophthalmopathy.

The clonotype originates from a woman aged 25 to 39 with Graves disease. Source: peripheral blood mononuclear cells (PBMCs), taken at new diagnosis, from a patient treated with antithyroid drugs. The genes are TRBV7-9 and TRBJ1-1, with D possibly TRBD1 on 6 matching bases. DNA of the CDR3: TGTGCCAGCAGCCTAACAAACAGGGACACTGAAGCTTTCTTT. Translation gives CASSLTNRDTEAFF. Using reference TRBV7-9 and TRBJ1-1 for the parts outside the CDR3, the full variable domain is DTGVSQNPRHKITKRGQNVTFRCDPISEHNRLYWYRQTLGQGPEFLTYFQNEAQLEKSRLLSDRFSAERPKGSFSTLEIQRTEQGDSAMYLCASSLTNRDTEAFFGQGTRLTVV.